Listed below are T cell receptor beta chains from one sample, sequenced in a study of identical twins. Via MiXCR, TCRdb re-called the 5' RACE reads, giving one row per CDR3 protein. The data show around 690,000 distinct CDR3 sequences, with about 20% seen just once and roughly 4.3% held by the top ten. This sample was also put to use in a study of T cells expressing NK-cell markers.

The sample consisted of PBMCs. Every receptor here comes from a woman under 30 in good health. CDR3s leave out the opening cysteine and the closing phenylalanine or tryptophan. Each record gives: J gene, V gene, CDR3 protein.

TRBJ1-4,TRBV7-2,ASGLDRAGEKLF
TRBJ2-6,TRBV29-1,SVEGRGGASGANVLT
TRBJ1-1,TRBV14,ASSHGGGVTEAF
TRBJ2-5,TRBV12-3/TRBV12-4,ASSKTGTGEVGTQY
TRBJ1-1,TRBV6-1,ASSEIIGDTEAF
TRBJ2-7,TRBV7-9,ASSLVVGGNYEQY
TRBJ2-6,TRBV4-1,ASSQEQGSASGRAGANVLT
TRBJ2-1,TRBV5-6,ASSYGLAVSVEQF
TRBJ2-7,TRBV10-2,ASTGTSGSLEQY
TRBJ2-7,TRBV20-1,SANWGDRSYEQY
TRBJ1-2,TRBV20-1,SARQGEANYGYT
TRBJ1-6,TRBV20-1,SAWGQATLH
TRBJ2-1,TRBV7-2,ASSFGGRGDEQF
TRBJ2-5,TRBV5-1,ASSFRVKGETQY
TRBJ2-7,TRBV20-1,SARDSRGQLEQY
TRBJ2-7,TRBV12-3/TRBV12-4,ASSSGTSGIYEQY
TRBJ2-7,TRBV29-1,SVDVRGHAYEQY
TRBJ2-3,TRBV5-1,ASSLVLAGEADTQY
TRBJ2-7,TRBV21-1,ASSKASTGPTYEQY
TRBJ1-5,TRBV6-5,ASSYTQGNQPQH
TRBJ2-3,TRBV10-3,ATQTGEADTQY
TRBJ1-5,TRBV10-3,ASTEVGGGQPQH
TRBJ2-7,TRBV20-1,SAKKAGAYEQY
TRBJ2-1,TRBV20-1,SARDLEPSSYNEQF
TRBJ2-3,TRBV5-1,ASSEGLPRVDTQY
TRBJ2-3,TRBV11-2,ASSAGLAPLTDTQY
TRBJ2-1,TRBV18,ASSPRDMLYNEQF
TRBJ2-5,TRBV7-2,ASSPGYKRAQY
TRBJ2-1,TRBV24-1,ATSEPGRANEQF
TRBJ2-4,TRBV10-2,ASSAGAKNIQY
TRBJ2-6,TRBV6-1,ASTGGSSGANVLT
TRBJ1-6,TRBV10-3,AISEPRADGNSPLH
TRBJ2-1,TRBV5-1,ASRTGAGHNEQF
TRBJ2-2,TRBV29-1,SVLRDRANTGELF
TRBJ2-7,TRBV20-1,SAQPAGYHEQY
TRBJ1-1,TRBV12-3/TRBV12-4,ASSLGGEAF
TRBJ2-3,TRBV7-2,ASSLELAGNTDTQY
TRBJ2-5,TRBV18,ASSPEIGETQY
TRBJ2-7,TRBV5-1,ASSLVPSRYEQY
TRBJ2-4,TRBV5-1,ASSPQVGGIIQY
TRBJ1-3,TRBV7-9,ASSLRSRISGNTIY
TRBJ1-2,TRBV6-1,ASSVHRTGHSERNYGYT
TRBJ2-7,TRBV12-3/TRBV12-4,ASSSRDRGGDGQY
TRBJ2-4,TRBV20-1,SAETGESKNIQY
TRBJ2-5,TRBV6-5,ASSYSITAGGLKTQY
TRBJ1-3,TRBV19,ASSPGRQGGNTIY
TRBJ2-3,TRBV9,ASSGRLAADTQY
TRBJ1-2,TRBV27,ASSLDQGGAYGYT
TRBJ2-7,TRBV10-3,AISESRRAT
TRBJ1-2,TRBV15,ATSRDLGSGGYT
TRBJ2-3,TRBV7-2,ASSPRRSTDTQY
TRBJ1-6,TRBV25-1,ASARPRWDSPLH
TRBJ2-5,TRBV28,ASSLVIAVKETQY
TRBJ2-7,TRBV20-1,SAGKGSGEQY
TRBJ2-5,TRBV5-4,ASSSLGTGYQETQY
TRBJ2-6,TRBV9,ASSVVARPRSGANVLT
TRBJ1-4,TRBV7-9,ASSLVRGTNEKLF